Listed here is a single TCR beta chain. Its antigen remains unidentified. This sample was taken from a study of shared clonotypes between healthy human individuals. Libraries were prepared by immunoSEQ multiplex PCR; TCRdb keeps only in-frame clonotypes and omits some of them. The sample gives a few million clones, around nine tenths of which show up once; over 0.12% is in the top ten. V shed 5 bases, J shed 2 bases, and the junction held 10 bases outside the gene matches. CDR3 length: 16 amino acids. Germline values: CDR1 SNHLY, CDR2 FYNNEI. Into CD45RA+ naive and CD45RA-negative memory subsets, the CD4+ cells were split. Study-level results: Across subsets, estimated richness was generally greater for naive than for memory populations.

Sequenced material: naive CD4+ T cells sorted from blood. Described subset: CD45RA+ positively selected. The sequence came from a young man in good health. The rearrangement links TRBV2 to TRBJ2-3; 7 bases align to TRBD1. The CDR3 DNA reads TGTGCCAGCAGTTCCCCCTTGACAGGGTTCACAGATACGCAGTATTTT. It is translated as CASSSPLTGFTDTQYF.